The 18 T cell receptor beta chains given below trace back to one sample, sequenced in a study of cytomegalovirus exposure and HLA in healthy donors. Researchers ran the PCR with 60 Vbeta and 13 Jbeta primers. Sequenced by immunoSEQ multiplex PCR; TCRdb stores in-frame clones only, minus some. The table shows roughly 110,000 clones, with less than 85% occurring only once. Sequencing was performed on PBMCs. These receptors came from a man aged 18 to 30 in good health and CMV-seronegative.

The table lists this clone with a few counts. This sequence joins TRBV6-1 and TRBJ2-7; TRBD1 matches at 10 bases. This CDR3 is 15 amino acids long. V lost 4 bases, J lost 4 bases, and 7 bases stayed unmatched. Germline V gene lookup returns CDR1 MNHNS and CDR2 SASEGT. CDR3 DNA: TGTGCCAGCAGTGCCAGACAGGGGGCGCGATACGAGCAGTACTTC. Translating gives CASSARQGARYEQYF.

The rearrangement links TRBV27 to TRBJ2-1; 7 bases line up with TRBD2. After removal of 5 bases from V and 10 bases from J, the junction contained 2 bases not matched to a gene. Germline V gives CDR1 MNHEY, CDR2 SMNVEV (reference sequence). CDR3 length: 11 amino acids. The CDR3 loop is CASSPGGEQFF. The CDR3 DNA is TGTGCCAGCAGTCCCGGGGGGGAGCAGTTCTTC.

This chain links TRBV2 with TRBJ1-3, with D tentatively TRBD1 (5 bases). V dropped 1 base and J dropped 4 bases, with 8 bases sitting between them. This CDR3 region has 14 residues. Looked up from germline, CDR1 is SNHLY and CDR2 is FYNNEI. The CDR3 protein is CASSEEGRGNTIYF. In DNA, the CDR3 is TGTGCCAGCAGTGAAGAGGGGCGGGGAAACACCATATATTTT.

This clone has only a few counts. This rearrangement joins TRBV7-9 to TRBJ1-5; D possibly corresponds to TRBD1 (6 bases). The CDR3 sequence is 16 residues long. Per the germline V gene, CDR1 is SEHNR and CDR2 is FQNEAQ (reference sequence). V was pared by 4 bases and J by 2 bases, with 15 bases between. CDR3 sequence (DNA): TGTGCCAGCAGCTCCCCTAGGGGGTTGCGCAATCAGCCCCAGCATTTT. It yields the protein CASSSPRGLRNQPQHF.

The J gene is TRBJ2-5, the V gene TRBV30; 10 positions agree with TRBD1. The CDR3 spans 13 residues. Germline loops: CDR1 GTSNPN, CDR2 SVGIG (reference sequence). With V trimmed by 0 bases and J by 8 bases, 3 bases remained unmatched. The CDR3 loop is CAWSVGDRGTQYF. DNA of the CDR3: TGTGCCTGGAGTGTAGGGGACAGGGGAACCCAGTACTTC.

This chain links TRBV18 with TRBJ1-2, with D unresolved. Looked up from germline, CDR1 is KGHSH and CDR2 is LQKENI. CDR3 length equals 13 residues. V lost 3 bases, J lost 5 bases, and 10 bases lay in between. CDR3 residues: CASSPERDYGYTF. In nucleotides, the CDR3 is TGTGCCAGCTCACCGGAGCGGGATTATGGCTACACCTTC.

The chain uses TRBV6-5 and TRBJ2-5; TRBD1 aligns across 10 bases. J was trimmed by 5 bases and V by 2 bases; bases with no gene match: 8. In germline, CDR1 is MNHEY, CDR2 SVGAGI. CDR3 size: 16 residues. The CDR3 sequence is CASSYGPGQGSETQYF. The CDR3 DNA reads TGTGCCAGCAGTTACGGTCCGGGACAGGGGTCGGAGACCCAGTACTTC.

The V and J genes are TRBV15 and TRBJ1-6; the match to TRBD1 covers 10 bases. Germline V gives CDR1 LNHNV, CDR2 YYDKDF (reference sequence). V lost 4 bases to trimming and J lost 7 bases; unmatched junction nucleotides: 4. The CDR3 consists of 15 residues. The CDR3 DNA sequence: TGTGCCACCAGCAAATCGACAGGGGGCAATTCACCCCTCCACTTT. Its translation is CATSKSTGGNSPLHF.

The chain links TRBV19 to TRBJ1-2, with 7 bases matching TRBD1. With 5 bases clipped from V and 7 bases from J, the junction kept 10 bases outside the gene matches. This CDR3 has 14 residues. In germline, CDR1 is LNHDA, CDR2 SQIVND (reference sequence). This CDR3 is CASSPRDRASGYTF. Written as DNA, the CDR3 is TGTGCCAGTAGTCCAAGGGACAGAGCTTCTGGCTACACCTTC.

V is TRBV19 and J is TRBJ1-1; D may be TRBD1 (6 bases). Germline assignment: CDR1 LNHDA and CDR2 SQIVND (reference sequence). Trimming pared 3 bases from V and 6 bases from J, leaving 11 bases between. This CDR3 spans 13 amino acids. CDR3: CASSIDRTSEAFF. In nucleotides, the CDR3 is TGTGCCAGTAGTATCGACAGGACTTCTGAAGCTTTCTTT. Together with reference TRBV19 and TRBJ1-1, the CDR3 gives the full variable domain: DGGITQSPKYLFRKEGQNVTLSCEQNLNHDAMYWYRQDPGQGLRLIYYSQIVNDFQKGDIAEGYSVSREKKESFPLTVTSAQKNPTAFYLCASSIDRTSEAFFGQGTRLTVV.

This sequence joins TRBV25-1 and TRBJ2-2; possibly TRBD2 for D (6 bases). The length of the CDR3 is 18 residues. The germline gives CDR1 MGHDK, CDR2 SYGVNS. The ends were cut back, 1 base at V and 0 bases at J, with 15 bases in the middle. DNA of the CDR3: TGTGCCAGCAGTGAATTGGGGGGACCCCTCGCGAACACCGGGGAGCTGTTTTTT. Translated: CASSELGGPLANTGELFF.

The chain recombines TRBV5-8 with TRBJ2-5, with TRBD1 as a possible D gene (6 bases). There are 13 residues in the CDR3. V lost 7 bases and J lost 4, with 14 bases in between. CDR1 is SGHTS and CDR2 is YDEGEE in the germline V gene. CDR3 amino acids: CASPTARGETQYF. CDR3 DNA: TGTGCCAGCCCCACCGCCAGGGGAGAGACCCAGTACTTC.

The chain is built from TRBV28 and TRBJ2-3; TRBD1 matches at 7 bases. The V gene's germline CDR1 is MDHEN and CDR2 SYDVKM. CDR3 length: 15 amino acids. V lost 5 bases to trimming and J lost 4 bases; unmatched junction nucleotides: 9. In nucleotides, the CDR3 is TGTGCCAGCAGTATCACAGGGGATCGTGCAGATACGCAGTATTTT. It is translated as CASSITGDRADTQYF.

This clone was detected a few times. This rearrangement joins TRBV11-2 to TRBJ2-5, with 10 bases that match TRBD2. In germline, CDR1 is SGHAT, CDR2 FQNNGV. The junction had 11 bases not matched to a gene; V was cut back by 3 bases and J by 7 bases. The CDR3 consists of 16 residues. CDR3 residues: CASSFSGLAWEGTQYF. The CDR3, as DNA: TGTGCCAGCAGCTTTTCGGGACTAGCGTGGGAGGGGACCCAGTACTTC.

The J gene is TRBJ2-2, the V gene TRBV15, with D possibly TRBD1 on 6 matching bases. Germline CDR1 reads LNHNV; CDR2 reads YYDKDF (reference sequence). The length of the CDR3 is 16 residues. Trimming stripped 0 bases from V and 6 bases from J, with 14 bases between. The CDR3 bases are TGTGCCACCAGCAGAGATCTGGGGGCGTATTCCGGGGAGCTGTTTTTT. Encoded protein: CATSRDLGAYSGELFF.

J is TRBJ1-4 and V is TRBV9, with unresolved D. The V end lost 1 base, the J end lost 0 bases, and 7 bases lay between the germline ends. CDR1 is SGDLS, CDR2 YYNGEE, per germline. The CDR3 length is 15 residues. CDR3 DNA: TGTGCCAGCAGCGTAATGGGCACAACTAATGAAAAACTGTTTTTT. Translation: CASSVMGTTNEKLFF.

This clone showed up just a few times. CDR3 coding DNA: TGTGCCAGCAGCGTGACCCCGGGACAGAATTCACCCCTCCACTTT. This codes for CASSVTPGQNSPLHF. The rearrangement links TRBV5-6 to TRBJ1-6, with 7 nucleotides matching TRBD1. The junction had 8 bases not matched to a gene; V was cut back by 4 bases and J by 7 bases. The germline V gene has CDR1 SGHDT and CDR2 YYEEEE. The CDR3 spans 15 residues.

The CDR3 is CASSIGTSGGMGEQFF. CDR3 nucleotides: TGTGCCAGCAGCATCGGGACTAGCGGGGGTATGGGTGAGCAGTTCTTC. The chain links TRBV5-4 to TRBJ2-1; 14 positions match TRBD2. The CDR3 has 16 amino acids. Germline V CDR1 and CDR2: SGHNT, YYREEE (reference sequence). The ends lost 4 bases at V and 9 bases at J; junction bases unmatched: 9.